This T cell receptor (beta chain) stems from a study of T cells expressing NK-cell markers. Study details: Repertoire data for TCR beta were derived from sorted T cells (CD3+CD56+NKG2C+, CD3+CD56+NKG2C- and CD3+CD56-NKG2C+). HCMV seropositivity characterized seven of the eight sequenced donors, and seronegativity one.

Germline CDR1 is SGHDN and CDR2 is FVKESK. There are 16 residues in the CDR3. With the 5' RACE reads reprocessed, TCRdb shows one record per CDR3 protein and no DNA. Recorded here are 130,000 to 150,000 distinct CDR3 sequences; the top ten clones represent about 12%. Regarding the study as a whole: NKG2C+ dominant clonotypes from 5 to 7 donors made up roughly 1.0-8% of CD8+ T cells. For a few donors, these clonotypes were likewise the leading ones in the CD3+CD56-NKG2C+ fraction.

Notes on this clonotype: As yet, its antigen is unknown.

The clonotype originates from a man aged 18 to 30 in good health. This chain uses TRBV14 with TRBJ2-1; absent DNA, TCRdb's TRBD2 call cannot be checked. The sequenced sample was blood T cells: a sorted CD56 or NKG2C T cell subset, CD4+ or CD8+ T cells, or bulk PBMC T cells (not recorded which). The CDR3 sequence is CASSQRTSGSYNEQFF.